The clone carrying this T cell receptor beta chain was recorded at least ten times. Patients showing uncontrolled infection, other autoimmune disease, pregnancy or lactation were ineligible. The sample originates from a study of T cells in Graves' hyperthyroidism and ophthalmopathy. TCR beta CDR3 regions were amplified from RNA. HTBI primers were used for first-round RT-PCR of the TCR CDR3. TCRdb reanalysed the multiplex PCR reads using MiXCR and keeps one entry per CDR3 protein. Of about 300,000 distinct CDR3 sequences listed, roughly 15% are singletons. The V and J ends lost 4 bases and 7 bases, in that order; junction bases with no gene match: 16. The germline gives CDR1 SNHLY, CDR2 FYNNEI. CDR3 size: 16 residues.

The sequencing input was blood. V usage is TRBV2 and J usage is TRBJ2-7; 7 positions agree with TRBD2. The sequence was obtained from a man under 40 with Graves' hyperthyroidism. CDR3 bases: TGTGCCAGCAGTGGACCCTTACTAGCGATGACGAAGGAGCAGTACTTC. Its translation is CASSGPLLAMTKEQYF. The full variable domain, its missing parts supplied by reference TRBV2 and TRBJ2-7, is EPEVTQTPSHQVTQMGQEVILRCVPISNHLYFYWYRQILGQKVEFLVSFYNNEISEKSEIFDDQFSVERPDGSNFTLKIRSTKLEDSAMYFCASSGPLLAMTKEQYFGPGTRLTVT.